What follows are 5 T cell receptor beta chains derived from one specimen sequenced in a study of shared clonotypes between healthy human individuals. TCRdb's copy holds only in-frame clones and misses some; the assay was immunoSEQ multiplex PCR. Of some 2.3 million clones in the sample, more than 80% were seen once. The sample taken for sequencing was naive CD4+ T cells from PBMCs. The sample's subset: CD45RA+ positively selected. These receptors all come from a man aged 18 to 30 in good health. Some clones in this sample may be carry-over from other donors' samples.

This CDR3 reads CASSLTLAGGSYNEQFF. As DNA, the CDR3 is TGTGCCAGCAGTTTAACACTAGCGGGAGGCTCCTACAATGAGCAGTTCTTC. The rearrangement links TRBV27 to TRBJ2-1; 12 bases line up with TRBD2. CDR1 MNHEY and CDR2 SMNVEV come from the germline V gene (reference sequence). V lost 2 bases, J lost 0 bases, and 2 bases stayed unmatched. This CDR3 has 17 amino acids.

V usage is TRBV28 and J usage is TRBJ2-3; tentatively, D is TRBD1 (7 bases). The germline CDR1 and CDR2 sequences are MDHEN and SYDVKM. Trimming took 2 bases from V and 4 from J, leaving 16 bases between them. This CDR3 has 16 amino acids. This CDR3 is CASSLPAGGFSDTQYF. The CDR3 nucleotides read TGTGCCAGCAGTTTACCCGCAGGGGGGTTCTCAGATACGCAGTATTTT.

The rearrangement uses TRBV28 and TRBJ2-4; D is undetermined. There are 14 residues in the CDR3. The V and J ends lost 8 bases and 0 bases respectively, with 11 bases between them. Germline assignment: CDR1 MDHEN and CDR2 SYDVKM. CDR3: CASSGLLAKNIQYF. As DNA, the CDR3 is TGTGCCAGCTCTGGTCTCTTAGCCAAAAACATTCAGTACTTC.

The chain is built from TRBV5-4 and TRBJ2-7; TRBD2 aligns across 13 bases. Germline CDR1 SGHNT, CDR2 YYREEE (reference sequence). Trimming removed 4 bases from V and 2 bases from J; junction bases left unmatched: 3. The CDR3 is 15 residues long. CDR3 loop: CASSQGTSGAYEQYF. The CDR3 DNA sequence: TGTGCCAGCAGCCAAGGGACTAGCGGGGCCTACGAGCAGTACTTC.

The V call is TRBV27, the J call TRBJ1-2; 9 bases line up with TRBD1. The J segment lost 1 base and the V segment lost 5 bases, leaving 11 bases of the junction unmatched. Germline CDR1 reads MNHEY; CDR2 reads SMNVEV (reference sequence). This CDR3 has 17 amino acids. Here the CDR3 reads CASSPRTGDPLNYGYTF. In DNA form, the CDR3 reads TGTGCCAGCAGTCCGAGGACAGGGGATCCCCTTAACTATGGCTACACCTTC.